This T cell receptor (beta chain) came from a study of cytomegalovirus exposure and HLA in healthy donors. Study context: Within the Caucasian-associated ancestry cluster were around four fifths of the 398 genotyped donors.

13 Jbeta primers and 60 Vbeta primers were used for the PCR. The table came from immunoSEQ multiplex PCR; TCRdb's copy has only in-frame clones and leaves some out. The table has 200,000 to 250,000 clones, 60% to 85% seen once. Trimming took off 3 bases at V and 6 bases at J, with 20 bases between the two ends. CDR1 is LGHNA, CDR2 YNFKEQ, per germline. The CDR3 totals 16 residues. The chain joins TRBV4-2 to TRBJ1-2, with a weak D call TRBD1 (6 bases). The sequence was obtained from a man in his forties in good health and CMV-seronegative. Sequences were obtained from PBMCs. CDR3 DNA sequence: TGTGCCAGCAGCCACATTTCGACAGGTAAAGAAGATGGCTACACCTTC. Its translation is CASSHISTGKEDGYTF.